These 6 T cell receptor beta chains were all obtained from the same sample, sequenced in a study of beta chain features in type 1 diabetes. General observations from the study: Shorter TCRB CDR3s, moderately but significantly so, were found in Type 1 diabetes patients in all four CD4+ subsets.

The entirety of the isolated RNA underwent reverse transcription, so expressed TCRB transcripts were sequenced. Assay used: immunoSEQ multiplex PCR; TCRdb lists only in-frame clones, some missing. The table lists roughly 100,000 clones, approximately 30% of them singletons. The antigens of these receptors remain unknown. The material sequenced was central memory CD4+ T cells from blood. These TCRs come from a woman under 30 with type 1 diabetes.

There are a few counts of this clone. The chain combines TRBV5-1 with TRBJ2-2; D call uncertain. The V and J ends lost 1 base and 6 bases respectively, with 10 bases between them. This CDR3 comprises 14 residues. CDR1 and CDR2 from the germline V gene are SGHRS and YFSETQ. The CDR3 here is CASSLIEVSGELFF. DNA for the CDR3: TGCGCCAGCAGCTTGATTGAGGTGTCCGGGGAGCTGTTTTTT.

In its sample, this clone was seen a few times. The chain uses TRBV29-1 and TRBJ1-4, with TRBD1 as a possible D gene (5 bases). CDR1 is SQVTM, CDR2 ANQGSEA, per germline. V lost 6 bases, J lost 3 bases, and 11 bases lay in between. The CDR3 has 13 amino acids. CDR3 region: CSVGGRANEKLFF. CDR3 in DNA: TGCAGCGTCGGCGGCAGGGCTAATGAAAAACTGTTTTTT.

This clone was observed a handful of times. This chain uses TRBV10-1 with TRBJ2-7; no clear D. The germline V and J ends were trimmed by 6 bases and 7 bases, with 7 bases remaining between them. There are 10 residues in the CDR3. The germline CDR1 and CDR2 sequences are WNHNN and SYGVQD (reference sequence). The CDR3 coding sequence is TGCGCCAGCAGCAGTTTGGAGCAGTACTTC. Its translation: CASSSLEQYF.

This clone was counted at least ten times. V usage is TRBV4-1 and J usage is TRBJ2-5, with 7 bases matching TRBD2. Germline CDR1 MGHRA, CDR2 YSYEKL. CDR3 length: 13 residues. The ends lost 4 bases at V and 3 bases at J; junction bases unmatched: 2. CDR3 sequence (DNA): TGCGCCAGCAGCCCTAGCGGAGAAGAGACCCAGTACTTC. Its translation: CASSPSGEETQYF.

This clone was detected many times. The chain links TRBV6-6 to TRBJ2-4; TRBD2 matches at 7 bases. The CDR3 covers 12 residues. The V gene's germline CDR1 is MNHNY and CDR2 SVGAGI (reference sequence). The J segment lost 7 bases and the V segment lost 6 bases, leaving 3 bases of the junction unmatched. CDR3 DNA sequence: TGTGCCAGCAGCAGTAGCGGGAACATTCAGTACTTC. Its protein product is CASSSSGNIQYF.

In this sample, this clone turned up a few times. This chain uses TRBV7-9 with TRBJ1-1; D is perhaps TRBD1 (6 bases). V lost 5 bases, J lost 3 bases, and 13 bases lay in between. Germline loops: CDR1 SEHNR, CDR2 FQNEAQ (reference sequence). The CDR3 totals 14 residues. In nucleotides, the CDR3 is TGTGCCAGCAGCCCGTGGGGGCTTGACACTGAAGCTTTCTTT. It specifies CASSPWGLDTEAFF. Drawing the rest from reference TRBV7-9 and TRBJ1-1, the complete variable domain is DTGVSQNPRHKITKRGQNVTFRCDPISEHNRLYWYRQTLGQGPEFLTYFQNEAQLEKSRLLSDRFSAERPKGSFSTLEIQRTEQGDSAMYLCASSPWGLDTEAFFGQGTRLTVV.